These 15 T cell receptor beta chains came from one sample sequenced in a study of blood T cell repertoires in COVID-19. Libraries were prepared by immunoSEQ multiplex PCR; TCRdb keeps only in-frame clonotypes and omits some of them. The table has approximately 150,000 clones, 70% to 90% seen once. Sequenced material: peripheral blood. The receptor set was obtained from a woman between 45 and 65 years old with acute or convalescent COVID-19.

The chain combines TRBV9 with TRBJ2-1; 8 bases line up with TRBD2. V lost 0 bases to trimming and J lost 8 bases; unmatched junction nucleotides: 7. CDR3 length equals 15 residues. Germline CDR1 reads SGDLS; CDR2 reads YYNGEE. CDR3 coding DNA: TGTGCCAGCAGCGTAGCGGGGGGGCCTTGGGATGAGCAGTTCTTC. Translating gives CASSVAGGPWDEQFF.

CDR3 in amino acids: CASSLAVLAGETQYF. Written as DNA, the CDR3 is TGTGCCAGCAGCTTAGCGGTACTAGCGGGGGAGACCCAGTACTTC. The chain couples TRBV11-1 to TRBJ2-5, with 10 bases lining up with TRBD2. The CDR3 consists of 15 residues. Trimming took 0 bases from V and 5 from J; bases not matched to a gene: 3. The germline CDR1 and CDR2 sequences are SGHAT and FQDESV (reference sequence).

The rearrangement uses TRBV6-5 and TRBJ2-1; tentatively, D is TRBD1 (6 bases). The CDR3 has 15 amino acids. The V end was cut by 5 bases, the J end by 0 bases, with 11 bases between. In germline, CDR1 is MNHEY, CDR2 SVGAGI. In DNA form, the CDR3 reads TGTGCCAGCAGTCCACAGGGAAGCTCCTACAATGAGCAGTTCTTC. This gives the protein CASSPQGSSYNEQFF.

The chain has TRBV18 and TRBJ1-2; tentatively, D is TRBD1 (6 bases). From germline, CDR1 is KGHSH and CDR2 LQKENI. This CDR3 contains 16 residues. V was pared by 5 bases and J by 0 bases, with 16 bases between. The CDR3 protein is CASSTEGGTSNYGYTF. As DNA, the CDR3 is TGTGCCAGCTCAACCGAAGGGGGTACTTCTAACTATGGCTACACCTTC.

V gene TRBV5-1 combines with J gene TRBJ2-6; no reliable D call. The CDR3 is 14 amino acids. V shed 1 base and J shed 1 base, with 3 bases lying between them. Germline CDR1 and CDR2: SGHRS and YFSETQ. CDR3 sequence reads: CASSLHSGANVLTF. CDR3 coding DNA: TGCGCCAGCAGCTTGCATTCTGGGGCCAACGTCCTGACTTTC.

The rearrangement links TRBV6-2 or TRBV6-3 to TRBJ1-1; D gene uncertain. Looked up from germline, CDR1 is MNHEY and CDR2 is SVGEGT. Trimming shortened V by 6 bases and J by 1 base, and 21 bases separated the two germline ends. The CDR3 contains 17 residues. In DNA, the CDR3 is TGTGCCAGCAGCCCTTCCCCGAGGGCCGATCGGAACACTGAAGCTTTCTTT. Its protein product is CASSPSPRADRNTEAFF.

CDR3 nucleotide sequence: TGCAGCGTTCATGGAGCGGGGGCTCTCTACAATGAGCAGTTCTTC. Encoded protein: CSVHGAGALYNEQFF. The V and J genes are TRBV29-1 and TRBJ2-1; 8 nucleotides match TRBD2. Germline lookup yields CDR1 SQVTM and CDR2 ANQGSEA. The CDR3 contains 15 residues. V was pared by 5 bases and J by 3 bases, with 9 bases of the junction left unmatched.

V is TRBV4-2 and J is TRBJ1-2; D is unresolved. V shed 3 bases and J shed 6 bases, with 14 bases lying between them. Germline V gene sequence: CDR1 LGHNA, CDR2 YNFKEQ. The CDR3 consists of 14 residues. The CDR3 DNA follows: TGTGCCAGCAGCCAGGATCCAGACAAAAATGGCTACACCTTC. Translated, it gives CASSQDPDKNGYTF.

The chain combines TRBV5-5 with TRBJ1-5; D not certain. V was shortened by 3 bases and J by 6 bases, with 13 bases between the two germline ends. The CDR3 is 14 amino acids. CDR1 is SGHKS and CDR2 is YYEKEE in the germline V gene (reference sequence). In DNA form, the CDR3 reads TGTGCCAGCAGCTACGAGACTGGTAGTCAGCCCCAGCATTTT. Translating it yields CASSYETGSQPQHF.

V gene TRBV6-2 or TRBV6-3 combines with J gene TRBJ1-1; maybe TRBD1 (6 bases). The V end was cut by 5 bases, the J end by 6 bases, with 10 bases between. The CDR3 loop spans 12 amino acids. The germline gives CDR1 MNHEY, CDR2 SVGEGT. CDR3 sequence reads: CASSQGWAEAFF. DNA for the CDR3: TGTGCCAGCAGTCAGGGGTGGGCTGAAGCTTTCTTT.

This chain joins TRBV7-2 and TRBJ1-5; possible D gene TRBD1, 6 bases. This CDR3 is built from 15 residues. Germline V gives CDR1 SGHTA, CDR2 FQGNSA. V was trimmed by 3 bases and J by 6 bases, leaving 15 bases between them. For the CDR3, the DNA is TGTGCCAGCAGCTTCGACGCAGGGGTTGGTCAGCCCCAGCATTTT. Encoded protein: CASSFDAGVGQPQHF.

The rearrangement joins TRBV28 to TRBJ1-2; 8 bases line up with TRBD1. J lost 1 base, V lost 0 bases, and 4 bases had no gene match. From germline, CDR1 is MDHEN and CDR2 SYDVKM. The CDR3 is 16 residues long. The CDR3 protein is CASSLWTGQVNYGYTF. CDR3 DNA sequence: TGTGCCAGCAGTTTATGGACGGGACAGGTTAACTATGGCTACACCTTC.

The CDR3 spells CASSPGQARSPLHF. CDR3 nucleotide sequence: TGTGCCAGCTCACCAGGACAGGCGCGTTCGCCCCTCCACTTT. The chain joins TRBV18 to TRBJ1-6, with 7 bases matching TRBD1. The CDR3 runs 14 residues. J lost 13 bases, V lost 2 bases, and 8 bases had no gene match. Germline V lookup: CDR1 KGHSH, CDR2 LQKENI.

This sequence joins TRBV4-1 and TRBJ2-7, with TRBD1 identical over 10 bases. Germline loops: CDR1 MGHRA, CDR2 YSYEKL. Trimming removed 0 bases from V and 5 bases from J; junction bases left unmatched: 7. CDR3 length: 16 residues. In DNA, the CDR3 is TGCGCCAGCAGCCAAGACGCGGGACAGGGGACGCACGAGCAGTACTTC. This translates into CASSQDAGQGTHEQYF.

The chain has TRBV7-8 and TRBJ2-7; 11 bases match TRBD2. After removal of 4 bases from V and 2 bases from J, the junction contained 4 bases not matched to a gene. Germline lookup yields CDR1 SGHVS and CDR2 FQNEAQ. This CDR3 is 15 amino acids long. The CDR3 reads CASSSLAGGPYEQYF. DNA for the CDR3: TGTGCCAGCAGCTCCCTAGCGGGGGGTCCCTACGAGCAGTACTTC.